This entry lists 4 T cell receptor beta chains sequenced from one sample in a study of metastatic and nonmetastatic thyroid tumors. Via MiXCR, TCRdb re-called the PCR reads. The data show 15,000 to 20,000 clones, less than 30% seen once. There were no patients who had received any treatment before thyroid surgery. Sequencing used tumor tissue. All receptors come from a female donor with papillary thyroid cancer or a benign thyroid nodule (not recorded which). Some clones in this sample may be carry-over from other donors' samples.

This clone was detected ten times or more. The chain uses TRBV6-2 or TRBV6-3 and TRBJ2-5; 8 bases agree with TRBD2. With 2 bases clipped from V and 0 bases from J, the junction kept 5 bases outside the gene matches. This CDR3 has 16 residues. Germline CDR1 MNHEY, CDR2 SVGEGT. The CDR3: CASSYEASGYQETQYF. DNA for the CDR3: TGTGCCAGCAGTTACGAGGCTAGCGGGTACCAAGAGACCCAGTACTTC.

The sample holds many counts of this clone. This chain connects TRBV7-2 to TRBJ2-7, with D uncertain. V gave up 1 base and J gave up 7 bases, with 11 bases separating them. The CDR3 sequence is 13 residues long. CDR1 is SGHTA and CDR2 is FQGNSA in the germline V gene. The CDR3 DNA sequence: TGTGCCAGCAGCTTAGAACTTTGGGTAGAGCAGTACTTC. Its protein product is CASSLELWVEQYF.

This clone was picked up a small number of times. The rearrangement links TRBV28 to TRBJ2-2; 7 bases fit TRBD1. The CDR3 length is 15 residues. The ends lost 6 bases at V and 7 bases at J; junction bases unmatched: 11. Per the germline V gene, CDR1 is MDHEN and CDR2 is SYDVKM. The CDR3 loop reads CASRKTGSVIGELFF. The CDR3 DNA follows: TGTGCCAGCAGAAAGACAGGGAGCGTTATCGGGGAGCTGTTTTTT.

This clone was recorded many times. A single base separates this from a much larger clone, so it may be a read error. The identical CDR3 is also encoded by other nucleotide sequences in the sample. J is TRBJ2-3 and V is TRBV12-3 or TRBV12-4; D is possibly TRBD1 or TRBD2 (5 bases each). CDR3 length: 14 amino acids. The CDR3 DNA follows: TGTGCCAGCAGTTTGTCGGGGCTCACAGATACGCAGTACTTT. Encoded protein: CASSLSGLTDTQYF.